The source of this TCR beta chain is a study of T cells after yellow fever vaccination. Whole-study findings and limits: Post-booster samples contained most primary-vaccination clones (more than 95% CD4, less than 90% CD8).

This clonotype occurred a few times. Its antigen is unidentified. Per germline, CDR1 MDHEN and CDR2 SYDVKM. The CDR3 runs to 14 residues. V gave up 6 bases and J gave up 2 bases; unmatched junction bases: 3. TCRdb recomputed calls from the 5' RACE reads with MiXCR, one row per CDR3 protein. The table has around 340,000 distinct CDR3 sequences, around 13% seen once. This rearrangement joins TRBV28 to TRBJ2-7; TRBD1 matches 11 bases. The TCR comes from a man between 18 and 35 years old who received the YFV17D yellow fever vaccine. The input for sequencing was CD4+ T cells sorted from PBMCs, taken 15 days after the yellow fever booster vaccination. CDR3 sequence: CASRSGQGAYEQYV. CDR3 DNA: TGTGCCAGCAGGTCGGGACAGGGGGCCTACGAGCAGTACGTC.